The T cell receptor (beta chain) described here comes from a study of graft-versus-host responses after intestinal transplantation. The overall study: Grafts were multivisceral, liver-intestinal, or isolated intestinal. Findings of the study overall: Some patients had graft-donor T cell macrochimerism, and their allografts showed high graft-versus-host to host-versus-graft clonal ratios. There were GvH clones found in recipient marrow, and some of them appeared first in ileum or blood.

Worth noting for this clone: Its antigen is as yet unknown.

Only in-frame clones appear in the TCRdb table, and some are missing; sequencing was by immunoSEQ multiplex PCR. The data show some 120,000 clones, 90% to 95% seen once. The CDR3 has 9 amino acids. V was clipped by 6 bases and J by 7 bases, with 2 bases between them. Germline-derived CDR1 and CDR2 are SEHNR and FQNEAQ (reference sequence). The chain couples TRBV7-9 to TRBJ2-3; D gene ambiguous. Source: unstimulated CD8+ T cells sorted from spleen or lymph node cells, taken before transplant. This clonotype was obtained from a human donor who was the organ donor for an intestinal transplant. The CDR3 region is CASRYTQYF. Here the CDR3 DNA reads TGTGCCAGCAGGTATACGCAGTATTTT. Variable domain in full (rest from reference TRBV7-9 and TRBJ2-3): DTGVSQNPRHKITKRGQNVTFRCDPISEHNRLYWYRQTLGQGPEFLTYFQNEAQLEKSRLLSDRFSAERPKGSFSTLEIQRTEQGDSAMYLCASRYTQYFGPGTRLTVL.